The T cell receptor beta chain described here comes from a study of blood T cells in healthy people across ages. Healthy Caucasian individuals from Russia aged about 6 to 100 were enrolled as donors. PBMCs numbering at least 6 million were isolated per sample. This clonotype came up a few times. A read error is possible here, since a much larger clone lies one base away. Then a second PCR, running about 6 to 12 cycles, was carried out with a sample-barcoded 5' primer and a J-beta primer mix. The study obtained at least 2.5 million CDR3-containing paired-end reads from every sample. TCRdb passed the 5' RACE reads through MiXCR, listing each CDR3 protein once. Of about 1.1 million distinct CDR3 sequences detected, around two fifths appear once; the ten largest clones hold around 12%. The CDR3 is 11 amino acids. In germline, CDR1 is SQVTM, CDR2 ANQGSEA.

The chain joins TRBV29-1 to TRBJ1-4; D gene unclear. This clonotype was sampled from a man between 18 and 29 years old in good health. Input material: blood. In DNA, the CDR3 is TGCAGCGGTGAAGAGGGTGAAAAACTGTTTTTT. Encoded protein: CSGEEGEKLFF.